These 14 T cell receptor beta chains were all obtained from the same sample, sequenced in a study of breast tumors, draining lymph nodes, adjacent tissues. One entry per CDR3 protein, called by TCRdb with MiXCR from the multiplex PCR reads. The repertoire holds approximately 210,000 distinct CDR3 sequences, with 32% as singletons. Samples came from axillary lymph nodes draining the breast cancer. The sequencing sample was made of axillary lymph node tissue. The receptors originated from a female donor with breast cancer. Some clones in this sample may be carry-over from other donors' samples.

This clonotype appeared many times. The chain couples TRBV29-1 to TRBJ2-7; tentatively, D is TRBD2 (7 bases). There are 13 residues in the CDR3. Trimming took off 6 bases at V and 6 bases at J, with 18 bases between the two ends. The germline CDR1 and CDR2 sequences are SQVTM and ANQGSEA. CDR3 nucleotide sequence: TGCAGCGTCGCGCGGGGGCGAGGGCTCGAGCAGTACTTC. Protein sequence: CSVARGRGLEQYF.

The V and J genes are TRBV7-2 and TRBJ1-4, with D maybe TRBD1 (5 bases). V gave up 5 bases and J gave up 7 bases, with 14 bases separating them. CDR1 SGHTA and CDR2 FQGNSA come from the germline V gene. The CDR3 has 14 residues. CDR3 in amino acids: CASSPREGVEKLFF. In DNA, the CDR3 is TGTGCCAGCAGCCCCAGGGAGGGAGTTGAAAAACTGTTTTTT.

This clonotype was detected ten times or more. This chain uses TRBV9 with TRBJ2-3; 8 bases agree with TRBD2. The CDR3 length is 16 residues. V dropped 3 bases and J dropped 1; count of bases not matched to a gene: 7. Germline V gene lookup returns CDR1 SGDLS and CDR2 YYNGEE. In nucleotides, the CDR3 is TGTGCCAGCAGCGAGAGAGGACTAGCAGGCACAGATACGCAGTATTTT. Protein: CASSERGLAGTDTQYF.

This clonotype appeared many times. The gene calls are TRBV11-2 and TRBJ2-1, with 11 bases aligning to TRBD2. Germline V gene data show CDR1 as SGHAT and CDR2 as FQNNGV. The ends lost 6 bases at V and 9 bases at J; junction bases unmatched: 10. This CDR3 is 15 amino acids long. The CDR3 is CASSPSGLAGVEQFF. In nucleotides, the CDR3 is TGTGCCAGCAGTCCGTCCGGACTAGCGGGCGTTGAGCAGTTCTTC. The full variable domain, its missing parts supplied by reference TRBV11-2 and TRBJ2-1, is EAGVAQSPRYKIIEKRQSVAFWCNPISGHATLYWYQQILGQGPKLLIQFQNNGVVDDSQLPKDRFSAERLKGVDSTLKIQPAKLEDSAVYLCASSPSGLAGVEQFFGPGTRLTVL.

This chain uses TRBV19 with TRBJ2-3; 11 positions agree with TRBD2. The length of the CDR3 is 15 residues. Germline CDR1 reads LNHDA; CDR2 reads SQIVND (reference sequence). Germline trimming cut 3 bases from V and 4 bases from J; bases unmatched to any gene: 3. As DNA, the CDR3 is TGTGCCAGTAGTATTTTGGGACTAGCGGCAGATACGCAGTATTTT. This translates into CASSILGLAADTQYF.

This clonotype was counted ten times or more. One junction end does not reproduce the germline sequence, and a read error may be involved. V gene TRBV19 combines with J gene TRBJ2-5; D may be TRBD1 or TRBD2 (5 bases each). CDR3 size: 14 residues. Germline V lookup: CDR1 LNHDA, CDR2 SQIVND (reference sequence). CDR3 sequence (DNA): TGTGCCAGTAGTATAGTCGGGGACCAGGAGACCCAGTACTTC. Translated, it gives CASSIVGDQETQYF.

The V and J genes are TRBV19 and TRBJ1-5, with 7 bases aligning to TRBD1. V lost 5 bases, J lost 6 bases, and 7 bases stayed unmatched. This CDR3 has 14 amino acids. Germline V gene sequence: CDR1 LNHDA, CDR2 SQIVND (reference sequence). CDR3 nucleotide sequence: TGTGCCAGTAGTCAAAACAGGGGAGGTCAGCCCCAGCATTTT. It translates to CASSQNRGGQPQHF. Drawing the rest from reference TRBV19 and TRBJ1-5, the complete variable domain is DGGITQSPKYLFRKEGQNVTLSCEQNLNHDAMYWYRQDPGQGLRLIYYSQIVNDFQKGDIAEGYSVSREKKESFPLTVTSAQKNPTAFYLCASSQNRGGQPQHFGDGTRLSIL.

This clonotype was recorded at least ten times. The J gene is TRBJ2-2, the V gene TRBV6-5; no clear D. The CDR3 is 15 residues long. V was shortened by 2 bases and J by 5 bases, with 12 bases between the two germline ends. Germline V gene data show CDR1 as MNHEY and CDR2 as SVGAGI. The CDR3 nucleotides are TGTGCCAGCAGTTACGGGTTGCGAGGAACCGGGGAGCTGTTTTTT. Protein product: CASSYGLRGTGELFF.

This clonotype has at least ten counts. The chain couples TRBV9 to TRBJ2-6; D unclear. The CDR3 extends over 16 amino acids. V was cut by 0 bases and J by 0 bases, with 7 bases left in between. From germline, CDR1 is SGDLS and CDR2 YYNGEE. The CDR3 nucleotides read TGTGCCAGCAGCGTAGGACACAGCTCTGGGGCCAACGTCCTGACTTTC. Protein: CASSVGHSSGANVLTF.

The chain employs TRBV20-1 and TRBJ2-6; tentative D call: TRBD1 (6 bases). The CDR3 consists of 15 residues. Germline CDR1 reads DFQATT; CDR2 reads SNEGSKA (reference sequence). Trimming pared 0 bases from V and 5 bases from J, leaving 11 bases between. CDR3 loop: CSARDSGDRANVLTF. The CDR3 DNA reads as TGCAGTGCTAGAGATAGTGGGGACAGGGCCAACGTCCTGACTTTC.

As for this clonotype: The limits of the CDR3 on the DNA are not certain, so only TCRdb's listed CDR3 is given. V gene TRBV2 combines with J gene TRBJ2-5; the table gives TRBD1 as D, unverified against the DNA. The CDR3 region is 20 residues in length, termini included. The V gene's germline CDR1 is SNHLY and CDR2 FYNNEI. CDR3: CANTGRDSYGYTFGSGTRYF.

The chain combines TRBV20-1 with TRBJ2-5, with TRBD2 matching 13 bases. The CDR3 sequence is 15 residues long. The germline V gene encodes CDR1 DFQATT and CDR2 SNEGSKA (reference sequence). J was trimmed by 9 bases and V by 2 bases; bases with no gene match: 9. This CDR3 reads CSARPLAGGRRAQYF. In DNA form, the CDR3 reads TGCAGTGCTAGACCACTAGCGGGGGGGAGGCGGGCCCAGTACTTC.

This clonotype was counted at least ten times. The J gene is TRBJ2-1, the V gene TRBV20-1; TRBD2 agrees at 8 bases. V trimming: 5 bases; J trimming: 0 bases; junction bases outside the gene matches: 24. Per germline, CDR1 DFQATT and CDR2 SNEGSKA (reference sequence). This CDR3 has 21 amino acids. The CDR3 DNA reads TGCAGTGCTCCCGACCTTGCGACCGGGACTAGGGGAACTGGCTCCTACAATGAGCAGTTCTTC. Protein product: CSAPDLATGTRGTGSYNEQFF.

In this sample, this clonotype turned up a few times. A read error is possible here, since a much larger clone lies one base away. V gene TRBV11-2 combines with J gene TRBJ2-7; tentative D call: TRBD2 (5 bases). This CDR3 is 15 amino acids long. CDR1 and CDR2 (germline): SGHAT, FQNNGV. V was trimmed by 5 bases and J by 0 bases, leaving 14 bases between them. CDR3 DNA sequence: TGTGCCAGCAGCCTCACCGGGATAACCTCCTACGAGCAGTACTTC. Protein sequence: CASSLTGITSYEQYF.